The clone carrying this T cell receptor beta chain was counted between two and nine times. The antigen is not known. The sample originates from a study of T cell responses to AZD1222 COVID-19 vaccine. At the level of the study: Second doses at about 4 or about 12 weeks were pooled. The study, taken as a whole, reports: Baseline seropositives among AZD1222 recipients totaled only five or six. The reported proportion of spike-specific TCRs targeting unmutated variant regions was nearly half.

TCRdb's table, derived via immunoSEQ multiplex PCR, lists solely in-frame clones and lacks some. This repertoire shows 120,000 or so clones, 88% found once; its top ten account for roughly 1.5%. This receptor was obtained from an adult in good health. The sequencing here drew on peripheral blood, taken on day 0 of AZD1222 vaccination.

CDR3 DNA sequence: TGTGCCAGCAGCGCGCTTGAAGAGGAAAACACCATATATTTT. Translated: CASSALEEENTIYF. The gene calls are TRBV9 and TRBJ1-3, with unresolved D. The CDR3 contains 14 residues. The V end was cut by 3 bases, the J end by 6 bases, with 13 bases between. Germline V lookup: CDR1 SGDLS, CDR2 YYNGEE.